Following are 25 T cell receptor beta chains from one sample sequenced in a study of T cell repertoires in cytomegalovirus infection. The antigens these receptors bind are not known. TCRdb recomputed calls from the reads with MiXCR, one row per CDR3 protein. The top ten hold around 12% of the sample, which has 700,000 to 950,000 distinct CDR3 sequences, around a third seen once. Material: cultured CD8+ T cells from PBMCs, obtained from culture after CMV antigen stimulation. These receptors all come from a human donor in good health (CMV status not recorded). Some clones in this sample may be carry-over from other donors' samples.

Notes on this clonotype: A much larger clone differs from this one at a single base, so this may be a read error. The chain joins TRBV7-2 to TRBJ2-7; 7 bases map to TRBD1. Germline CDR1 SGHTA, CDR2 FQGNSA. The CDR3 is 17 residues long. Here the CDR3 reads CASSLLGGTQVVYVQYF. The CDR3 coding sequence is TGTGCCAGCAGCTTATTAGGGGGCACCCAAGTGGTTTACGTGCAGTACTTC.

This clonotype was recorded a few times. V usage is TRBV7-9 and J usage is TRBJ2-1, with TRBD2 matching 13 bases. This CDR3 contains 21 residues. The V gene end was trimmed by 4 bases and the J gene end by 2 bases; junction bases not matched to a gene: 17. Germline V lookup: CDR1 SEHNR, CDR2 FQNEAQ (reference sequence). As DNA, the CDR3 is TGTGCCAGCAGCTCCAACGACCCACTAGCGGGGGGGCTCCCGACCTACAATGAGCAGTTCTTC. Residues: CASSSNDPLAGGLPTYNEQFF.

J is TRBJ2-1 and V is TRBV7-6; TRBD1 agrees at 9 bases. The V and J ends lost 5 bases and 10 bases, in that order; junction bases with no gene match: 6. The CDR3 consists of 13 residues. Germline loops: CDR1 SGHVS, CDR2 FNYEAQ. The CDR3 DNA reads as TGTGCCAGCAGCACACAGGGGGCGCGGGAGCAGTTCTTC. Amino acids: CASSTQGAREQFF.

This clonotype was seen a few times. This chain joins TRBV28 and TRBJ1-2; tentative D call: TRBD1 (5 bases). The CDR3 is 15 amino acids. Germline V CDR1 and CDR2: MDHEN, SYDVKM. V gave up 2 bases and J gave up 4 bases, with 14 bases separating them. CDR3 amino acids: CASSLLTGSGYGYTF. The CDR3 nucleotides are TGTGCCAGCAGTTTACTAACAGGATCCGGCTATGGCTACACCTTC.

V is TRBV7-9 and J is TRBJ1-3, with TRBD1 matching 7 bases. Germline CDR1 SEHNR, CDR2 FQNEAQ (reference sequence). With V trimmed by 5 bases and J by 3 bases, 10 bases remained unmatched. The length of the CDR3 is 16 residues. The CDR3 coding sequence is TGTGCCAGCAGCCGGGGACAGACTTACCGTGGAAACACCATATATTTT. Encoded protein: CASSRGQTYRGNTIYF.

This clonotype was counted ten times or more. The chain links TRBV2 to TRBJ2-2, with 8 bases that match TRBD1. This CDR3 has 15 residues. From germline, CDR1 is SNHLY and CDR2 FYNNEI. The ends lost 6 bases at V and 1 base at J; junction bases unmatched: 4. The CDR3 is CASSRGTGNTGELFF. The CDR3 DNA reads TGTGCCAGCAGCCGCGGGACAGGGAACACCGGGGAGCTGTTTTTT.

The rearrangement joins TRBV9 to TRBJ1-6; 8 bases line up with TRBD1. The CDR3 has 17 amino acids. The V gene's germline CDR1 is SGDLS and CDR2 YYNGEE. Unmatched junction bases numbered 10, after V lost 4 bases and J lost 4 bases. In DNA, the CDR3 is TGTGCCAGCAGCCCGAGGACAGGGAGGGGTTATAATTCACCCCTCCACTTT. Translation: CASSPRTGRGYNSPLHF.

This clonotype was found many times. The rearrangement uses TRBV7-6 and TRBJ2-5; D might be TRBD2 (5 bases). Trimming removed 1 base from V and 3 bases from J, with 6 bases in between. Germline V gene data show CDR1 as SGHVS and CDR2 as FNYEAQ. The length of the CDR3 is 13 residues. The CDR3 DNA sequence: TGTGCCAGCAGCTTAGGAGGGAAAGAGACCCAGTACTTC. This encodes CASSLGGKETQYF.

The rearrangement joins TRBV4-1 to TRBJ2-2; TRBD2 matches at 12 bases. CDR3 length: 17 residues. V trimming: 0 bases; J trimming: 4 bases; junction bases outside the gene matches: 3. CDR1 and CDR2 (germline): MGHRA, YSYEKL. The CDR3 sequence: CASSQELAGGGTGELFF. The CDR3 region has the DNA TGCGCCAGCAGCCAAGAACTAGCGGGGGGAGGCACCGGGGAGCTGTTTTTT.

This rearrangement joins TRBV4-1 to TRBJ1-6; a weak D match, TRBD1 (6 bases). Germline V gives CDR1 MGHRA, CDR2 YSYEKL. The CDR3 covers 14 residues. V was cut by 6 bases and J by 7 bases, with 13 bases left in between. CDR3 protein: CASSPITGNSPLHF. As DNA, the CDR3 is TGCGCCAGCAGTCCGATTACAGGGAATTCACCCCTCCACTTT.

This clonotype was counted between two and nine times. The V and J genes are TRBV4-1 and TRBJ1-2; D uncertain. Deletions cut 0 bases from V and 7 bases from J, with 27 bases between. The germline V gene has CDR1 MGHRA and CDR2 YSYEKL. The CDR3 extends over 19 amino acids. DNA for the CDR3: TGCGCCAGCAGCCAAGATGATCCCCAAATGGCAGCATTTTTTGGTGGCTACACCTTC. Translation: CASSQDDPQMAAFFGGYTF.

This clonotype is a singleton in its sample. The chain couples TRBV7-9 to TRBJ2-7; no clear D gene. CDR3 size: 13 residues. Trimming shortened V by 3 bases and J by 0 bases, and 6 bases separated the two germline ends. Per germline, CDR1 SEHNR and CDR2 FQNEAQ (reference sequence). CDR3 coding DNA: TGTGCCAGCAGCTTCAGCCACTCCTACGAGCAGTACGTC. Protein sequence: CASSFSHSYEQYV.

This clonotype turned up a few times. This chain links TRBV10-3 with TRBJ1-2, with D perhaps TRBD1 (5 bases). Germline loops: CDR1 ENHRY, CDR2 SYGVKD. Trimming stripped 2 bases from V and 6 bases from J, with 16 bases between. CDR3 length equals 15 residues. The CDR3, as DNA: TGTGCCATCAGTGAGAGGGGCAATCTGGCTGATGGCTACACCTTC. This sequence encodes CAISERGNLADGYTF.

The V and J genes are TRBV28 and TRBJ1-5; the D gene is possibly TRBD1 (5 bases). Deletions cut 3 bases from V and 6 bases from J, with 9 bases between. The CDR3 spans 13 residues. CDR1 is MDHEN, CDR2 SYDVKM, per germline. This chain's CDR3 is CASSFRVGQPQHF. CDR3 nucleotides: TGTGCCAGCAGTTTCAGGGTTGGTCAGCCCCAGCATTTT.

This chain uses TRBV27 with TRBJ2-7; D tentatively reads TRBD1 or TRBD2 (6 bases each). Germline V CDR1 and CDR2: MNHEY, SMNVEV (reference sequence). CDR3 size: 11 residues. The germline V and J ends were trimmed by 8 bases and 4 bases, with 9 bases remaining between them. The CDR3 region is CASWRGYEQYF. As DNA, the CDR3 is TGTGCCAGCTGGAGGGGGTACGAGCAGTACTTC.

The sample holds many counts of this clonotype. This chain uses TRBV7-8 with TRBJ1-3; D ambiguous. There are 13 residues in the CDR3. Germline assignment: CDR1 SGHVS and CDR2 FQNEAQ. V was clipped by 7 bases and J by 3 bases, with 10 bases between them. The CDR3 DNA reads TGTGCCAGCACCGCGGCTGTTGGAAACACCATATATTTT. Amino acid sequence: CASTAAVGNTIYF.

The CDR3 loop reads CASSVFSGGYEQYV. CDR3 bases: TGTGCCAGCAGCGTCTTTAGCGGGGGCTACGAGCAGTACGTC. This chain joins TRBV11-2 and TRBJ2-7; 9 bases map to TRBD2. Germline CDR1 SGHAT, CDR2 FQNNGV. With V trimmed by 5 bases and J by 3 bases, 5 bases remained unmatched. The CDR3 consists of 14 residues.

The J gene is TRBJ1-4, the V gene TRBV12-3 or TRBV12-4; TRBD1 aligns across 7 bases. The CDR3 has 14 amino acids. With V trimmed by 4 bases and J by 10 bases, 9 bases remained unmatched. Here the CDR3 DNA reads TGTGCCAGCAGTTCGAACAGGGGCATGGGAAAACTGTTTTTT. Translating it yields CASSSNRGMGKLFF.

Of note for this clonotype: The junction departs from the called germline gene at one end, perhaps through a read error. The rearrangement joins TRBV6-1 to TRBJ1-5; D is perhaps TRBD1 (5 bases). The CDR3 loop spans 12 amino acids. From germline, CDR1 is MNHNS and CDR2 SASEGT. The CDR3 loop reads CVSKEGNQPQHF. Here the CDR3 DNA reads TGTGTCAGCAAAGAGGGGAATCAGCCCCAGCATTTT.

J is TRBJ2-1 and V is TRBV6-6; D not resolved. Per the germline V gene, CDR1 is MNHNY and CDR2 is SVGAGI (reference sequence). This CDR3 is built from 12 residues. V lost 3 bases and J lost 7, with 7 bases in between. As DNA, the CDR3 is TGTGCCAGCAGTTATTTGACAAATGAGCAGTTCTTC. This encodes CASSYLTNEQFF.

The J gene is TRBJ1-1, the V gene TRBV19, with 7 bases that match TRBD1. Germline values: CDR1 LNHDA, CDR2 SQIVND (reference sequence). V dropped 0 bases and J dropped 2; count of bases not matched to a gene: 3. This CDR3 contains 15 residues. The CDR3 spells CASSIDAGGNTEAFF. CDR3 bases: TGTGCCAGTAGTATAGACGCAGGGGGAAACACTGAAGCTTTCTTT.

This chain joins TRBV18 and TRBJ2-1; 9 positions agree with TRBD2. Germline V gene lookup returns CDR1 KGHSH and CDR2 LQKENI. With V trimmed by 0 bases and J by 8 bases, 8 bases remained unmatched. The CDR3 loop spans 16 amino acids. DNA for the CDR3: TGTGCCAGCTCACCACCGACCGGGACTAGCAGGGATGAGCAGTTCTTC. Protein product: CASSPPTGTSRDEQFF.

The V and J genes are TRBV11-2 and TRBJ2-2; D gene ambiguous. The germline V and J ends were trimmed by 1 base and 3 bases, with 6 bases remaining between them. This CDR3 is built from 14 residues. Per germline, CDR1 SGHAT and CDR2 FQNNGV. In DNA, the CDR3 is TGTGCCAGCAGCTTAGTTCAGTACACCGGGGAGCTGTTTTTT. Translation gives CASSLVQYTGELFF.

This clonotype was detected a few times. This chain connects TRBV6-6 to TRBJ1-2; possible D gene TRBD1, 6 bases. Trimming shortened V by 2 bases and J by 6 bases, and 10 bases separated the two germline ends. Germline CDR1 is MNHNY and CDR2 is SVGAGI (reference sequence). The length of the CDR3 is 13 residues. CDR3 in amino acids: CASSYAGADGYTF. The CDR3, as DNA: TGTGCCAGCAGTTACGCGGGGGCGGATGGCTACACCTTC.

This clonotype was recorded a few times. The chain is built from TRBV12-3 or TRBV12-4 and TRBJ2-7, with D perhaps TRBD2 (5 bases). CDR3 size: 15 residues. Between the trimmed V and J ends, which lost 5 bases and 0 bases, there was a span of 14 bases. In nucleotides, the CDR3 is TGTGCCAGCAGTCTGAGGGCGACTGGCTCCTACGAGCAGTACTTC. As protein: CASSLRATGSYEQYF.